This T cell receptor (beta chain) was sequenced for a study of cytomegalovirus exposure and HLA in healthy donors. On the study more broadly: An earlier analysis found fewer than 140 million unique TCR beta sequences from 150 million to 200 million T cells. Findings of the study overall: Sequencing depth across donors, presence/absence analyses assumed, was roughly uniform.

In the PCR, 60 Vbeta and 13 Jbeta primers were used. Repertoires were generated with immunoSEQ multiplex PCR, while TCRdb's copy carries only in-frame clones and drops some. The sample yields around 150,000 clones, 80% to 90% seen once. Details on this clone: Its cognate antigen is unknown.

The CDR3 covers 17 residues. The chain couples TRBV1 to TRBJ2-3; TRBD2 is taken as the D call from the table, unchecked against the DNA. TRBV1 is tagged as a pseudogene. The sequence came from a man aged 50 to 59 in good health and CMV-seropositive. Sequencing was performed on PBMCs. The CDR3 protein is CTSSHGTSGRALDTQYF. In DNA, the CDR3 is TGCACCAGCAGCCATGGAACTAGCGGGAGGGCCTTAGATACGCAGTATTTT.